What follows describes a single TCR beta chain. Its antigen is currently unknown. The CDR3 is made up of 15 amino acids. Losses at the gene ends were 2 bases for V and 9 bases for J; bases not matched to a gene: 11. Germline assignment: CDR1 MNHNY and CDR2 SVGAGI (reference sequence). Systemic immunosuppression or a history of autoimmune disease excluded patients. The data were produced by immunoSEQ multiplex PCR, yet TCRdb's version contains in-frame clones alone and is incomplete. The sample lists about 77,000 clones, around 94% occurring once. The record originates from a study of OX40 agonist ivuxolimab in advanced cancers. Across the whole study: Participants averaged roughly 60 years of age (range about 23 to 80) and were approximately 81% male. Findings of the study overall: The study found that CD8+ T cells averaged more expanded clones than CD4+.

The rearrangement links TRBV6-6 to TRBJ2-5, with 8 bases aligning to TRBD2. This clonotype was obtained from an adult with an advanced solid tumor such as melanoma, head and neck, liver or kidney cancer. The sequenced sample was CD4+ or CD8+ T cells sorted from blood, obtained in a trial of the OX40 agonist ivuxolimab. CDR3 coding DNA: TGTGCCAGCAGTTACCCCGGGGGGGGTCGGAATTCCCAGTACTTC. The encoded protein is CASSYPGGGRNSQYF.